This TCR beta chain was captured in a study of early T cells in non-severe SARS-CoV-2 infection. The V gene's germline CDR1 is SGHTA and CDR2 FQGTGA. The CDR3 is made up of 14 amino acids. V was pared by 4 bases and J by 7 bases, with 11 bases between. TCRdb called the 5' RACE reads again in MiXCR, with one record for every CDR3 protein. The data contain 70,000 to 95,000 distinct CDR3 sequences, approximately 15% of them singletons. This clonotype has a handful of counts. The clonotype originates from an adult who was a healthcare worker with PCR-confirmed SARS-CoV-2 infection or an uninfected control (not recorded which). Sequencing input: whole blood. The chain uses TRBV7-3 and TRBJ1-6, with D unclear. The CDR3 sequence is CASSSSGPNSPLHF. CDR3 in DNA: TGTGCCAGCAGCTCCAGTGGCCCGAATTCACCCCTCCACTTT.